Shown below are 17 T cell receptor beta chains from a single sample sequenced in a study of Graves' ophthalmopathy and Graves' hyperthyroidism. The study amplified TCR beta CDR3 regions using RNA transcripts. HTBI primers served in a first-round RT-PCR, which a second-round multiplex PCR followed. TCRdb re-called the multiplex PCR reads with MiXCR, one entry per CDR3 protein. Counted here are hundreds of thousands of distinct CDR3 sequences, about two fifths occurring once; the ten biggest clones make up over 2.5%. Specimen: peripheral blood. These receptors were obtained from an adult man with Graves' ophthalmopathy.

In this sample, this clonotype turned up many times. This chain connects TRBV7-9 to TRBJ2-7; 9 bases are shared with TRBD1. The CDR3 runs to 16 residues. Looked up from germline, CDR1 is SEHNR and CDR2 is FQNEAQ (reference sequence). V dropped 5 bases and J dropped 4; count of bases not matched to a gene: 12. CDR3 DNA: TGTGCCAGCAGCATTAGTGGTCGGGACAGGGCTTACGAGCAGTACTTC. Translation: CASSISGRDRAYEQYF.

In its sample, this clonotype was seen many times. The V gene is TRBV29-1, the J gene TRBJ2-7; D tentatively reads TRBD1 or TRBD2 (6 bases each). CDR3 length: 16 residues. Germline values: CDR1 SQVTM, CDR2 ANQGSEA. V dropped 0 bases and J dropped 1 base, with 16 bases sitting between them. The CDR3 region is CSVEDPETGGSYEQYF. DNA of the CDR3: TGCAGCGTTGAAGATCCTGAGACAGGAGGGTCCTACGAGCAGTACTTC.

Worth noting for this clonotype: A much bigger clone sits one base away, suggesting this may be a read error. This chain links TRBV7-6 with TRBJ2-5; TRBD2 agrees at 8 bases. Germline values: CDR1 SGHVS, CDR2 FNYEAQ. CDR3 size: 15 residues. V trimming: 1 base; J trimming: 5 bases; junction bases outside the gene matches: 6. CDR3 loop: CASSLVSREGETQYF. The CDR3 coding sequence is TGTGCCAGCAGCTTAGTAAGCCGGGAGGGCGAGACCCAGTACTTC.

This chain links TRBV29-1 with TRBJ1-3; 7 positions match TRBD1. Looked up from germline, CDR1 is SQVTM and CDR2 is ANQGSEA. V lost 0 bases, J lost 3 bases, and 11 bases stayed unmatched. The CDR3 sequence is 17 residues long. This CDR3 reads CSVEDGQVEGYGNTIYF. Written as DNA, the CDR3 is TGCAGCGTTGAAGATGGACAGGTCGAGGGCTATGGAAACACCATATATTTT.

In its sample, this clonotype was seen many times. V is TRBV24-1 and J is TRBJ2-2; 7 positions match TRBD2. Germline CDR1 is KGHDR and CDR2 is SFDVKD. This CDR3 has 14 residues. The V and J ends lost 3 bases and 6 bases, in that order; junction bases with no gene match: 3. The CDR3 nucleotides are TGTGCCACCAGTGATGGTACTAGCGCCGGGGAGCTGTTTTTT. Amino acid sequence: CATSDGTSAGELFF.

Concerning this clonotype itself: Compared with germline, one end of the junction differs, possibly owing to a read error. The chain recombines TRBV29-1 with TRBJ2-7, with D possibly matching TRBD2 (5 bases). Germline V gives CDR1 SQVTM, CDR2 ANQGSEA. The CDR3 spans 12 residues. The CDR3: CSVEVGSGELYF. CDR3 bases: TGCAGCGTTGAAGTGGGATCCGGGGAGCTGTACTTC.

J is TRBJ1-4 and V is TRBV7-2; D unresolved. Germline CDR1 is SGHTA and CDR2 is FQGNSA. Trimming shortened V by 2 bases and J by 8 bases, and 15 bases separated the two germline ends. CDR3 size: 15 residues. The CDR3 coding sequence is TGTGCCAGCAGCTTAACGAACACCGGATACGAAAAACTGTTTTTT. This translates into CASSLTNTGYEKLFF.

The chain has TRBV7-4 and TRBJ1-2; TRBD1 agrees at 8 bases. The germline V gene encodes CDR1 SGHVT and CDR2 SQSDAQ. After removal of 4 bases from V and 4 bases from J, the junction contained 8 bases not matched to a gene. The CDR3 is made up of 15 amino acids. This CDR3 is CASSSWTGKTYGYTF. For the CDR3, the DNA is TGTGCCAGCAGCTCGTGGACAGGGAAAACCTATGGCTACACCTTC.

The chain couples TRBV25-1 to TRBJ1-2; possible D gene TRBD1, 5 bases. V lost 5 bases to trimming and J lost 0 bases, with 22 bases between them. This CDR3 has 18 residues. Germline loops: CDR1 MGHDK, CDR2 SYGVNS. CDR3 in DNA: TGTGCCAGCAGTTTATCGGCGGCAGGGAACTTATCTAACTATGGCTACACCTTC. Protein product: CASSLSAAGNLSNYGYTF.

This clonotype was seen repeatedly, ten times or more. The chain carries TRBV24-1 and TRBJ2-5; TRBD1 aligns across 7 bases. The ends lost 1 base at V and 0 bases at J; junction bases unmatched: 4. This CDR3 has 16 amino acids. CDR1 and CDR2 (germline): KGHDR, SFDVKD. The CDR3 loop reads CATSDLNRGNQETQYF. CDR3 DNA sequence: TGTGCCACCAGTGATTTAAACAGGGGAAACCAAGAGACCCAGTACTTC.

This clonotype was detected many times. The chain recombines TRBV7-8 with TRBJ1-1; D uncertain. The CDR3 loop spans 13 amino acids. V was shortened by 4 bases and J by 1 base, with 7 bases between the two germline ends. Germline assignment: CDR1 SGHVS and CDR2 FQNEAQ. CDR3 nucleotides: TGTGCCAGCAGCTGGTCCGGGAACACTGAAGCTTTCTTT. This encodes CASSWSGNTEAFF. The variable domain in full, with the rest retrieved from reference TRBV7-8 and TRBJ1-1, is GAGVSQSPRYKVAKRGQDVALRCDPISGHVSLFWYQQALGQGPEFLTYFQNEAQLDKSGLPSDRFFAERPEGSVSTLKIQRTQQEDSAVYLCASSWSGNTEAFFGQGTRLTVV.

In this sample, this clonotype turned up many times. The chain joins TRBV4-2 to TRBJ1-1; D gene ambiguous. The CDR3 loop spans 15 amino acids. Trimming left V 0 bases short and J 0 bases short, with 8 bases between. CDR1 and CDR2 from the germline V gene are LGHNA and YNFKEQ. The chain's CDR3 is CASSQDVSMNTEAFF. The CDR3, as DNA: TGTGCCAGCAGCCAAGATGTCAGCATGAACACTGAAGCTTTCTTT.

This clonotype was seen ten or more times. This rearrangement joins TRBV25-1 to TRBJ2-7, with TRBD1 matching 9 bases. Germline V gives CDR1 MGHDK, CDR2 SYGVNS. This CDR3 has 16 amino acids. The J segment lost 4 bases and the V segment lost 2 bases, leaving 9 bases of the junction unmatched. CDR3 protein: CASSERDRDLRYEQYF. CDR3 DNA sequence: TGTGCCAGCAGTGAAAGGGACAGGGATTTGCGTTACGAGCAGTACTTC.

This clonotype came up many times. The rearrangement links TRBV7-9 to TRBJ2-7, with D possibly TRBD2 on 6 matching bases. The V gene's germline CDR1 is SEHNR and CDR2 FQNEAQ (reference sequence). The V gene lost 3 bases and the J gene lost 7 bases, with 10 bases spanning the gap. The CDR3 covers 12 residues. The CDR3 nucleotides are TGTGCCAGCAGCTTCGGGGGTGGTGAGCAGTACTTC. Amino acid sequence: CASSFGGGEQYF.

The chain's CDR3 is CASSLADGTYEQYF. CDR3 nucleotides: TGTGCCAGCAGCTTAGCTGACGGCACCTACGAGCAGTACTTC. The chain employs TRBV7-9 and TRBJ2-7; no definite D call. V gave up 0 bases and J gave up 2 bases, with 8 bases separating them. The CDR3 consists of 14 residues. Germline values: CDR1 SEHNR, CDR2 FQNEAQ (reference sequence). Variable domain in full (rest from reference TRBV7-9 and TRBJ2-7): DTGVSQNPRHKITKRGQNVTFRCDPISEHNRLYWYRQTLGQGPEFLTYFQNEAQLEKSRLLSDRFSAERPKGSFSTLEIQRTEQGDSAMYLCASSLADGTYEQYFGPGTRLTVT.

This clonotype was counted between two and nine times. The DNA for the CDR3 is TGCGCCAGCAGCTCCCAGGGGGGGGAGCTGTTTTTT. Its translation is CASSSQGGELFF. This chain uses TRBV5-1 with TRBJ2-2, with D maybe TRBD1 (6 bases). The CDR3 loop spans 12 amino acids. Trimming took off 3 bases at V and 8 bases at J, with 8 bases between the two ends. CDR1 SGHRS and CDR2 YFSETQ come from the germline V gene.

This chain joins TRBV7-9 and TRBJ2-5; D unresolved. Germline CDR1 and CDR2: SEHNR and FQNEAQ (reference sequence). V was shortened by 4 bases and J by 5 bases, with 20 bases between the two germline ends. CDR3 length: 16 residues. The CDR3 nucleotides are TGTGCCAGCAGCTACTGGGGATGGGGAACTCTTGAGACCCAGTACTTC. It is translated as CASSYWGWGTLETQYF.